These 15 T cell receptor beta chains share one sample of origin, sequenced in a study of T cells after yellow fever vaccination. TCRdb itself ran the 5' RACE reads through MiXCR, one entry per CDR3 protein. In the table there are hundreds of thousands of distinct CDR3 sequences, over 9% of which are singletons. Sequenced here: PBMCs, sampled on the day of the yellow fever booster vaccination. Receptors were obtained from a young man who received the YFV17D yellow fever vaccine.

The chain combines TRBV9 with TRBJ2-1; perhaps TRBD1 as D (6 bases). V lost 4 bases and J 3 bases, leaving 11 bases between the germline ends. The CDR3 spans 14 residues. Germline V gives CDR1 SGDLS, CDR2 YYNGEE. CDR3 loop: CASSLQDSYNEQFF. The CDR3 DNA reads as TGTGCCAGCAGCCTTCAGGACAGCTACAATGAGCAGTTCTTC.

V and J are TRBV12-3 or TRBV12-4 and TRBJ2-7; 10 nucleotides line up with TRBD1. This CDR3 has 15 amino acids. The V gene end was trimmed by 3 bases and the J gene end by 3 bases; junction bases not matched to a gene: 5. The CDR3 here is CASSLARTGGYEQYF. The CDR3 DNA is TGTGCCAGCAGTTTGGCTCGGACAGGGGGCTACGAGCAGTACTTC.

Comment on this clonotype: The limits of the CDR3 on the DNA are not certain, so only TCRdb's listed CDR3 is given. CDR3 sequence: CASSQVGTGSTFF. The chain recombines TRBV14 with TRBJ1-1; the table assigns TRBD1, which was not confirmed against the DNA. Germline assignment: CDR1 SGHDN and CDR2 FVKESK. The CDR3 is made up of 13 amino acids, end residues included.

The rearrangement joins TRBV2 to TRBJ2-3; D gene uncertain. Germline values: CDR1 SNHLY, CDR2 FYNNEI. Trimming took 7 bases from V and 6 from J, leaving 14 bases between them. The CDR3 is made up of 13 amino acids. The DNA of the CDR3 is TGTGCCAGCACATCCACCGTCGGCGATACGCAGTATTTT. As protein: CASTSTVGDTQYF.

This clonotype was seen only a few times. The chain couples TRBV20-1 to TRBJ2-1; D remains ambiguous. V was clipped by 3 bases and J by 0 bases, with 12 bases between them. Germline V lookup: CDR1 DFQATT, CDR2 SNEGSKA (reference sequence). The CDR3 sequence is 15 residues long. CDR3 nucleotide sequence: TGCAGTGCTAGGAAGGACCCAAGCTCCTACAATGAGCAGTTCTTC. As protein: CSARKDPSSYNEQFF.

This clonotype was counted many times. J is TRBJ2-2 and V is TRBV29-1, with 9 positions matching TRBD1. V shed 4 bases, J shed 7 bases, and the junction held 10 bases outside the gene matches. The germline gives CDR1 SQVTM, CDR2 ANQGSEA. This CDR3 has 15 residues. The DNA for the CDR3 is TGCAGCGTTGTAGGCGGACAGGGGATAGACGGGGAGCTGTTTTTT. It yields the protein CSVVGGQGIDGELFF.

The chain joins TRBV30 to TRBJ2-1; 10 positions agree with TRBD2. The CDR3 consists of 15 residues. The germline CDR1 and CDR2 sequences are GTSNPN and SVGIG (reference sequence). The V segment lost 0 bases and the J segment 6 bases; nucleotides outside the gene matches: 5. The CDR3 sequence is CAWSVAGGTPNEQFF. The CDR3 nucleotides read TGTGCCTGGAGTGTAGCGGGAGGGACCCCCAATGAGCAGTTCTTC.

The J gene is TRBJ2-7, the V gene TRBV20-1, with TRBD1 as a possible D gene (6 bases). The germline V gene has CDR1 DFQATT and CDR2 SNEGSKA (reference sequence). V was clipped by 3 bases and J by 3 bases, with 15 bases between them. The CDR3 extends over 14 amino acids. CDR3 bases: TGCAGTGCTAGTGAGCAGGGGTCATTCTACGAGCAGTACTTC. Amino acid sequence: CSASEQGSFYEQYF.

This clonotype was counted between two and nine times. CDR3 sequence: CASSSTGLQQYF. As DNA, the CDR3 is TGTGCCAGCAGTTCTACAGGGCTACAGCAGTACTTC. The chain combines TRBV12-3 or TRBV12-4 with TRBJ2-7; D may be TRBD1 (6 bases). This CDR3 contains 12 residues. Trimming cost V 4 bases and J 8 bases, with 12 bases left between them.

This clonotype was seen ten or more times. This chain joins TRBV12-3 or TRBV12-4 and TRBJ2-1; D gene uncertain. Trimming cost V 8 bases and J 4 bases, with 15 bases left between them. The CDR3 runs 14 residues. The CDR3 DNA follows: TGTGCCAGCTCAGACTCTCTTCCTTACAATGAGCAGTTCTTC. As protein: CASSDSLPYNEQFF.

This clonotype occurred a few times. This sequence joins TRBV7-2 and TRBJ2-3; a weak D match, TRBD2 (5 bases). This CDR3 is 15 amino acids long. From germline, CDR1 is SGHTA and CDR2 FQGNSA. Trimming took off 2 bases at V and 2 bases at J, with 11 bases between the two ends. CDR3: CASSLNPGTTDTQYF. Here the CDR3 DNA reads TGTGCCAGCAGCTTAAATCCGGGAACCACAGATACGCAGTATTTT. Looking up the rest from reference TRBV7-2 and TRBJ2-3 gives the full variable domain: GAGVSQSPSNKVTEKGKDVELRCDPISGHTALYWYRQSLGQGLEFLIYFQGNSAPDKSGLPSDRFSAERTGGSVSTLTIQRTQQEDSAVYLCASSLNPGTTDTQYFGPGTRLTVL.

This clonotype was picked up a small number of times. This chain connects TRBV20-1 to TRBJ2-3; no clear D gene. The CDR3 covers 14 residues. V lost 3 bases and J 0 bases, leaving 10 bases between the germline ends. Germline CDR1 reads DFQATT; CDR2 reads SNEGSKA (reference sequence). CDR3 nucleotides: TGCAGTGCTAGTGGCATCACTAGCACAGATACGCAGTATTTT. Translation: CSASGITSTDTQYF.

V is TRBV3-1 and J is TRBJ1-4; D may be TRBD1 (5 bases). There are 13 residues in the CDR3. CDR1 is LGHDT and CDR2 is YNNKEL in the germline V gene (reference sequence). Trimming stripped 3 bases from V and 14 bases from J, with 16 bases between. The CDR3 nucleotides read TGTGCCAGCAGCCATTCAAGGACATCAGGTCTGTTTTTT. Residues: CASSHSRTSGLFF.

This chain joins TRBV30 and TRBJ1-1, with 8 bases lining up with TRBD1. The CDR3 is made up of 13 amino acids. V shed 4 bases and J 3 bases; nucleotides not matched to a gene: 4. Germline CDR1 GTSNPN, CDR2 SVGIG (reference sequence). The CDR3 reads CAWNQQGDTEAFF. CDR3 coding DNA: TGTGCCTGGAACCAACAGGGGGACACTGAAGCTTTCTTT.

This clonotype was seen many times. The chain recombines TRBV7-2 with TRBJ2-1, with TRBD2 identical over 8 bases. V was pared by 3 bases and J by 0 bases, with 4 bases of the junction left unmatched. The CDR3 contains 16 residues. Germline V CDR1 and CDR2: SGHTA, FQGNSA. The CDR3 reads CASSLSGGSSYNEQFF. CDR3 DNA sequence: TGTGCCAGCAGCTTGTCGGGAGGGAGCTCCTACAATGAGCAGTTCTTC. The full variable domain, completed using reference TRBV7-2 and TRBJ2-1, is GAGVSQSPSNKVTEKGKDVELRCDPISGHTALYWYRQSLGQGLEFLIYFQGNSAPDKSGLPSDRFSAERTGGSVSTLTIQRTQQEDSAVYLCASSLSGGSSYNEQFFGPGTRLTVL.